This T cell receptor (beta chain) is drawn from a study of cytomegalovirus exposure and HLA in healthy donors. Across the whole study: HLA-typed donors were the source of about 85 million unique TCRs held in an early data release.

V was clipped by 7 bases and J by 2 bases, with 12 bases between them. The V gene's germline CDR1 is MNHEY and CDR2 SVGAGI. This CDR3 has 13 residues. Donors sampled were nominally healthy, though unrecorded immune exposures were likely. Points on this clone: Antigen specificity is unknown.

Study-wide findings and caveats: Listed as cytomegalovirus-associated were roughly 180 TCR beta chains.

Use of 60 Vbeta and 13 Jbeta primers characterized the PCR. The data were produced by immunoSEQ multiplex PCR, yet TCRdb's version contains in-frame clones alone and is incomplete. The table records 110,000 to 150,000 clones, 77% of them present only once. Sequenced input: PBMCs. The TCR was taken from a male donor in good health and CMV-seronegative. The genes are TRBV6-5 and TRBJ2-7; D is perhaps TRBD1 (5 bases). The chain's CDR3 is CASKTQGTYEQYF. The CDR3 DNA sequence: TGTGCCAGCAAGACCCAGGGTACCTACGAGCAGTACTTC.